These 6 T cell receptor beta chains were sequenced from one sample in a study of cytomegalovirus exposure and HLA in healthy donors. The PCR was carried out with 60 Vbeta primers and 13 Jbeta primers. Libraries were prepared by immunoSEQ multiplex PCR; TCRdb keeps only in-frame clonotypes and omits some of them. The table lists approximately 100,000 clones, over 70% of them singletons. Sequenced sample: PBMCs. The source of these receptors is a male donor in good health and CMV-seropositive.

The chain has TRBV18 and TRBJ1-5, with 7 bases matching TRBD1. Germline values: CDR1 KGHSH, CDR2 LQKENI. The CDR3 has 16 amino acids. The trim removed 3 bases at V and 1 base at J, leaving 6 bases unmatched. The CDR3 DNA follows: TGTGCCAGCTCACCGCAGGGGGTAAGGAGCAATCAGCCCCAGCATTTT. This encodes CASSPQGVRSNQPQHF.

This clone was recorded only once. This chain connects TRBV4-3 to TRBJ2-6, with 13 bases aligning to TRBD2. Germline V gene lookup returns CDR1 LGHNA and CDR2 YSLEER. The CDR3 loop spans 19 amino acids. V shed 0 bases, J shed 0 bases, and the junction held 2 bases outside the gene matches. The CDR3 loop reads CASSQETSGRFSGANVLTF. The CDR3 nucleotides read TGCGCCAGCAGCCAAGAGACTAGCGGGAGGTTCTCTGGGGCCAACGTCCTGACTTTC.

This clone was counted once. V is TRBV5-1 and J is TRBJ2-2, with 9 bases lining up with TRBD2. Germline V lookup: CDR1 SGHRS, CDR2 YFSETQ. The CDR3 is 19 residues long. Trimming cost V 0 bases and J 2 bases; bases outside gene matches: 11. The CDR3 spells CASSLEPRSGGPNTGELFF. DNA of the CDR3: TGCGCCAGCAGCTTGGAGCCCCGTAGCGGGGGACCTAACACCGGGGAGCTGTTTTTT.

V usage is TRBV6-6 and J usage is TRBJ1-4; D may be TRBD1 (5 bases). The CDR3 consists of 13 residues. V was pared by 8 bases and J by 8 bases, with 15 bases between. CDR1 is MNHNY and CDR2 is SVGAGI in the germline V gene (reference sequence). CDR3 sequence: CASRQGGYEKLFF. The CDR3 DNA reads TGTGCCAGCCGGCAGGGTGGATACGAAAAACTGTTTTTT.

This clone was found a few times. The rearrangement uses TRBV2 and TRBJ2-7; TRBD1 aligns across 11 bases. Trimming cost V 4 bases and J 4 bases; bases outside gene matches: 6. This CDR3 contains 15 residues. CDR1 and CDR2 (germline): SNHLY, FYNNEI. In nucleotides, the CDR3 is TGTGCCAGCAGTGGATGGACAGGGGGCTTATACGAGCAGTACTTC. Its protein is CASSGWTGGLYEQYF. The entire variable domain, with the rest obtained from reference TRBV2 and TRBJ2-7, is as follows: EPEVTQTPSHQVTQMGQEVILRCVPISNHLYFYWYRQILGQKVEFLVSFYNNEISEKSEIFDDQFSVERPDGSNFTLKIRSTKLEDSAMYFCASSGWTGGLYEQYFGPGTRLTVT.

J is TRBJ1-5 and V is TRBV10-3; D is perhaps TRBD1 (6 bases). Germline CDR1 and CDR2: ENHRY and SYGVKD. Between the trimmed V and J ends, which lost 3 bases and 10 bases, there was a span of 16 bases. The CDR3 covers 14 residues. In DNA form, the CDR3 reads TGTGCCATCAGTGATGGACAGCGCTTGAGTCCCCAGCATTTT. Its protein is CAISDGQRLSPQHF.